These 24 T cell receptor beta chains were sequenced from one sample in a study of shared clonotypes between healthy human individuals. This table comes from immunoSEQ multiplex PCR, and its TCRdb copy is limited to in-frame clones, with some not included. The repertoire holds roughly 2.6 million clones, over 85% seen once, with about 0.13% in the top ten. Material for sequencing was naive CD4+ T cells sorted from blood. As to subset: CD45RA+ positively selected. The receptors here all came from a man aged 18 to 30 in good health.

V gene TRBV2 combines with J gene TRBJ1-5; no definite D call. This CDR3 is 18 amino acids long. The ends were cut back, 4 bases at V and 3 bases at J, with 22 bases in the middle. Germline-derived CDR1 and CDR2 are SNHLY and FYNNEI. The CDR3 reads CASSGTAVWQAPNQPQHF. CDR3 nucleotide sequence: TGTGCCAGCAGTGGAACGGCGGTCTGGCAGGCACCCAATCAGCCCCAGCATTTT.

The chain employs TRBV6-1 and TRBJ1-5; D might be TRBD1 (5 bases). V lost 8 bases and J lost 0, with 11 bases in between. The CDR3 length is 14 residues. Germline CDR1 and CDR2: MNHNS and SASEGT. Here the CDR3 reads CASRGDNSNQPQHF. The CDR3 DNA follows: TGTGCCAGCCGGGGGGATAATAGCAATCAGCCCCAGCATTTT.

J is TRBJ2-5 and V is TRBV20-1; 7 positions agree with TRBD2. This CDR3 is 10 amino acids long. CDR1 and CDR2 (germline): DFQATT, SNEGSKA (reference sequence). With V trimmed by 3 bases and J by 10 bases, 2 bases remained unmatched. CDR3 DNA: TGCAGTGCTAGTCTAGCGGACCAGTACTTC. This sequence encodes CSASLADQYF.

The chain couples TRBV11-2 to TRBJ2-1, with D hard to call. Germline loops: CDR1 SGHAT, CDR2 FQNNGV. V lost 5 bases and J 4 bases, leaving 12 bases between the germline ends. The CDR3 is made up of 14 amino acids. For the CDR3, the DNA is TGTGCCAGCAGCCCACTTGAGCTGTACAATGAGCAGTTCTTC. This gives the protein CASSPLELYNEQFF.

This clone has only one observation. The V call is TRBV4-1, the J call TRBJ1-4; 9 bases are shared with TRBD1. CDR1 and CDR2 (germline): MGHRA, YSYEKL. After removal of 4 bases from V and 6 bases from J, the junction contained 18 bases not matched to a gene. This CDR3 is 19 amino acids long. The CDR3: CASSLLPPGQGYNDEKLFF. DNA of the CDR3: TGCGCCAGCAGCCTTCTCCCACCGGGACAGGGATATAATGATGAAAAACTGTTTTTT.

This sequence joins TRBV10-3 and TRBJ2-2; 8 nucleotides align to TRBD2. The V segment lost 8 bases and the J segment 3 bases; nucleotides outside the gene matches: 8. The CDR3 length is 15 residues. Germline V gives CDR1 ENHRY, CDR2 SYGVKD. The CDR3 spells CAIASGGPDTGELFF. The DNA for the CDR3 is TGTGCCATCGCCTCGGGAGGGCCGGACACCGGGGAGCTGTTTTTT.

This chain joins TRBV18 and TRBJ2-1; 10 nucleotides line up with TRBD1. The V gene end was trimmed by 4 bases and the J gene end by 9 bases; junction bases not matched to a gene: 15. The CDR3 is made up of 17 amino acids. Germline V gives CDR1 KGHSH, CDR2 LQKENI. This CDR3 reads CASSLPGTGERAGEQFF. The CDR3 bases are TGTGCCAGCTCACTTCCCGGGACAGGGGAGCGGGCAGGTGAGCAGTTCTTC.

The sample holds a few counts of this clone. This sequence joins TRBV19 and TRBJ1-2; no definite D call. The V gene lost 3 bases and the J gene lost 7 bases, with 15 bases spanning the gap. This CDR3 is built from 14 residues. Per germline, CDR1 LNHDA and CDR2 SQIVND (reference sequence). In DNA form, the CDR3 reads TGTGCCAGTAGTATGCGGCAGGCGCCCGCTGGCTACACCTTC. It yields the protein CASSMRQAPAGYTF.

The gene calls are TRBV28 and TRBJ2-5, with D perhaps being TRBD1 or TRBD2 (5 bases each). With 5 bases removed from V and 6 bases from J, the gap between germline ends came to 19 bases. Per the germline V gene, CDR1 is MDHEN and CDR2 is SYDVKM. CDR3 length equals 15 residues. DNA for the CDR3: TGTGCCAGCAGTCCCTCGGGACCAGACTGGCAGACCCAGTACTTC. It is translated as CASSPSGPDWQTQYF. The entire variable domain, with the rest obtained from reference TRBV28 and TRBJ2-5, is as follows: DVKVTQSSRYLVKRTGEKVFLECVQDMDHENMFWYRQDPGLGLRLIYFSYDVKMKEKGDIPEGYSVSREKKERFSLILESASTNQTSMYLCASSPSGPDWQTQYFGPGTRLLVL.

The rearrangement uses TRBV18 and TRBJ1-1; possible D gene TRBD1, 6 bases. Germline V lookup: CDR1 KGHSH, CDR2 LQKENI. V dropped 3 bases and J dropped 1 base, with 12 bases sitting between them. There are 15 residues in the CDR3. The CDR3 DNA sequence: TGTGCCAGCTCACCCAAGGGGGGGGCGAACACTGAAGCTTTCTTT. Its protein product is CASSPKGGANTEAFF.

This clone is a singleton in its sample. The sample contains more than one DNA sequence encoding this CDR3. The genes are TRBV5-4 and TRBJ2-1, with 8 bases identical to TRBD1. Germline CDR1 is SGHNT and CDR2 is YYREEE (reference sequence). The CDR3 totals 16 residues. With 0 bases clipped from V and 3 bases from J, the junction kept 5 bases outside the gene matches. The CDR3 region has the DNA TGTGCCAGCAGCTTGGCGGCAGGGGGCAGCTACAATGAGCAGTTCTTC. This translates into CASSLAAGGSYNEQFF.

This clone has a handful of counts. The genes are TRBV18 and TRBJ2-7, with 7 bases lining up with TRBD2. CDR1 and CDR2 (germline): KGHSH, LQKENI. The length of the CDR3 is 18 residues. V gave up 0 bases and J gave up 5 bases; unmatched junction bases: 16. In DNA form, the CDR3 reads TGTGCCAGCTCACCACCGGGCGGGAGAAGGATTGAAGCGAACGAGCAGTACTTC. Its translation is CASSPPGGRRIEANEQYF.

This chain connects TRBV11-2 to TRBJ1-1; a possible D gene is TRBD1 (6 bases). CDR3 length equals 11 residues. Trimming shortened V by 2 bases and J by 11 bases, and 9 bases separated the two germline ends. CDR1 and CDR2 from the germline V gene are SGHAT and FQNNGV. The CDR3 is CASSLWGLAFF. In DNA, the CDR3 is TGTGCCAGCAGCTTATGGGGGCTTGCTTTCTTT.

The chain employs TRBV13 and TRBJ2-6; TRBD1 matches at 8 bases. V trimming: 2 bases; J trimming: 1 base; junction bases outside the gene matches: 7. The CDR3 length is 18 residues. Per the germline V gene, CDR1 is PRHDT and CDR2 is FYEKMQ (reference sequence). In nucleotides, the CDR3 is TGTGCCAGCAGCTTACGTGCGACAGGGGTATCTGGGGCCAACGTCCTGACTTTC. Translation: CASSLRATGVSGANVLTF.

To note about this clone: One end of the junction fails to match germline, which may point to a read error. V gene TRBV2 combines with J gene TRBJ1-5; 7 bases are shared with TRBD1. CDR1 and CDR2 (germline): SNHLY, FYNNEI. This CDR3 has 14 amino acids. The CDR3 sequence: CASSVIRGTDQRTF. The CDR3 DNA is TGTGCCAGCAGTGTAATCAGGGGGACAGATCAAAGGACATTT.

The V and J genes are TRBV4-1 and TRBJ2-7; TRBD1 is a possible D gene (5 bases). Between the trimmed V and J ends, which lost 7 bases and 6 bases, there was a span of 25 bases. The CDR3 loop spans 16 amino acids. Germline CDR1 reads MGHRA; CDR2 reads YSYEKL. The CDR3 is CASTETGQGVLSEQYF. For the CDR3, the DNA is TGCGCCAGCACCGAGACCGGGCAGGGCGTCTTGAGCGAGCAGTACTTC.

The V gene is TRBV5-6, the J gene TRBJ2-2; D might be TRBD1 (5 bases). There are 13 residues in the CDR3. V lost 2 bases, J lost 6 bases, and 8 bases lay in between. Germline CDR1 is SGHDT and CDR2 is YYEEEE. As DNA, the CDR3 is TGTGCCAGCAGCTTATTAGGGGCCGGGGAGCTGTTTTTT. It is translated as CASSLLGAGELFF.

Concerning this clone itself: Other DNA sequences from this sample encode an identical CDR3 as well. The chain employs TRBV2 and TRBJ2-7; 8 bases map to TRBD1. The CDR3 length is 13 residues. Germline V gene sequence: CDR1 SNHLY, CDR2 FYNNEI. V lost 4 bases, J lost 5 bases, and 4 bases stayed unmatched. This CDR3 reads CASSVQGVHEQYF. CDR3 in DNA: TGTGCCAGCAGTGTACAGGGGGTCCACGAGCAGTACTTC. Filled out from reference TRBV2 and TRBJ2-7, the complete variable domain reads EPEVTQTPSHQVTQMGQEVILRCVPISNHLYFYWYRQILGQKVEFLVSFYNNEISEKSEIFDDQFSVERPDGSNFTLKIRSTKLEDSAMYFCASSVQGVHEQYFGPGTRLTVT.

V is TRBV6-6 and J is TRBJ2-3; no reliable D call. Germline lookup yields CDR1 MNHNY and CDR2 SVGAGI (reference sequence). The CDR3 has 14 amino acids. The germline V and J ends were trimmed by 4 bases and 0 bases, with 8 bases remaining between them. Written as DNA, the CDR3 is TGTGCCAGCAGTTTAGGACGGAGCACAGATACGCAGTATTTT. Translation: CASSLGRSTDTQYF.

The V call is TRBV5-1, the J call TRBJ1-2, with D uncertain. Looked up from germline, CDR1 is SGHRS and CDR2 is YFSETQ. The CDR3 consists of 12 residues. V lost 0 bases and J lost 5, with 5 bases in between. DNA of the CDR3: TGCGCCAGCAGCTTGGCTCAGTATGGCTACACCTTC. This translates into CASSLAQYGYTF.

The gene calls are TRBV30 and TRBJ1-4; no clear D gene. Germline V lookup: CDR1 GTSNPN, CDR2 SVGIG (reference sequence). V gave up 8 bases and J gave up 5 bases, with 15 bases separating them. The CDR3 has 13 residues. CDR3 residues: CAPERQRNEKLFF. The CDR3 region has the DNA TGTGCCCCGGAGAGGCAAAGAAATGAAAAACTGTTTTTT.

The chain carries TRBV5-5 and TRBJ2-6; D uncertain. The germline V gene has CDR1 SGHKS and CDR2 YYEKEE (reference sequence). V was pared by 2 bases and J by 0 bases, with 6 bases between. The CDR3 is 15 amino acids. This CDR3 reads CASSFGYSGANVLTF. CDR3 DNA sequence: TGTGCCAGCAGCTTCGGATACTCTGGGGCCAACGTCCTGACTTTC.

The V gene is TRBV7-8, the J gene TRBJ2-5; perhaps TRBD1 as D (7 bases). Trimming took 1 base from V and 5 from J, leaving 20 bases between them. The CDR3 consists of 17 residues. The germline gives CDR1 SGHVS, CDR2 FQNEAQ. CDR3 sequence reads: CASSLGEEQGWAETQYF. For the CDR3, the DNA is TGTGCCAGCAGCTTAGGGGAGGAACAGGGGTGGGCCGAGACCCAGTACTTC.

This clone was detected a few times. V gene TRBV7-9 combines with J gene TRBJ1-1, with unresolved D. The V gene lost 0 bases and the J gene lost 6 bases, with 8 bases spanning the gap. In germline, CDR1 is SEHNR, CDR2 FQNEAQ (reference sequence). CDR3 length equals 13 residues. CDR3 in DNA: TGTGCCAGCAGCTTAGCAGGGTGGGCTGAAGCTTTCTTT. It encodes CASSLAGWAEAFF.